Each of the 15 T cell receptor beta chains below was sequenced from the same sample in a study of T cells after yellow fever vaccination. MiXCR, run by TCRdb on the 5' RACE reads, gives a single entry per CDR3 protein. This sample has 300,000 to 400,000 distinct CDR3 sequences; 6.2% occur once, and the top ten carry about 15%. The sequencing here drew on PBMCs, taken 5 days after the yellow fever booster vaccination. Every receptor here comes from a man aged 25-40 years who received the YFV17D yellow fever vaccine.

The chain employs TRBV6-5 and TRBJ2-6; D not resolved. This CDR3 spans 15 amino acids. The germline CDR1 and CDR2 sequences are MNHEY and SVGAGI. Between the trimmed V and J ends, which lost 0 bases and 4 bases, there was a span of 7 bases. CDR3 nucleotide sequence: TGTGCCAGCAGTTACTCTGTGAAAGGGGCCAACGTCCTGACTTTC. This codes for CASSYSVKGANVLTF.

V gene TRBV20-1 combines with J gene TRBJ2-3; 9 nucleotides line up with TRBD2. J lost 4 bases, V lost 6 bases, and 8 bases had no gene match. This CDR3 has 14 amino acids. CDR1 DFQATT and CDR2 SNEGSKA come from the germline V gene (reference sequence). The CDR3 region is CSAAIAGVSDTQYF. The CDR3 DNA sequence: TGCAGTGCGGCCATAGCGGGAGTATCAGATACGCAGTATTTT.

This clonotype has only a few counts. CDR3 nucleotides: TGCGCCAGCAGCCAAGATCCGAGGTTTGATTCACCCCTCCACTTT. As protein: CASSQDPRFDSPLHF. This chain connects TRBV4-3 to TRBJ1-6, with D unclear. From germline, CDR1 is LGHNA and CDR2 YSLEER. This CDR3 region has 15 residues. Trimming removed 0 bases from V and 8 bases from J, with 11 bases in between.

This rearrangement joins TRBV4-2 to TRBJ1-1; 10 nucleotides align to TRBD1. V shed 5 bases, J shed 3 bases, and the junction held 9 bases outside the gene matches. The CDR3 is 16 amino acids. Germline V gene data show CDR1 as LGHNA and CDR2 as YNFKEQ. Here the CDR3 reads CASSLGQGRADTEAFF. Written as DNA, the CDR3 is TGTGCCAGCAGCTTGGGACAGGGGCGTGCGGACACTGAAGCTTTCTTT.

The chain has TRBV10-3 and TRBJ2-1, with 11 bases lining up with TRBD2. CDR1 ENHRY and CDR2 SYGVKD come from the germline V gene. This CDR3 contains 15 residues. The V segment lost 4 bases and the J segment 3 bases; nucleotides outside the gene matches: 2. The CDR3 spells CAISVAGGDYNEQFF. The CDR3 DNA sequence: TGTGCCATCAGTGTAGCGGGAGGGGACTACAATGAGCAGTTCTTC.

This clonotype turned up a few times. The V call is TRBV6-4, the J call TRBJ2-4; 11 nucleotides match TRBD2. The CDR3 is 16 amino acids. CDR1 and CDR2 from the germline V gene are MRHNA and SNTAGT. V lost 6 bases to trimming and J lost 0 bases; unmatched junction nucleotides: 4. CDR3 sequence reads: CASSSTSGGAKNIQYF. CDR3 coding DNA: TGTGCCAGCAGCTCCACTAGCGGGGGAGCCAAAAACATTCAGTACTTC.

This clonotype appeared a few times. The chain uses TRBV19 and TRBJ2-3; 12 bases agree with TRBD2. J gave up 4 bases and V 3 bases, and 11 bases lay outside the gene matches. The V gene's germline CDR1 is LNHDA and CDR2 SQIVND (reference sequence). The CDR3 length is 18 residues. The chain's CDR3 is CASSILGWTSGTADTQYF. The CDR3 nucleotides are TGTGCCAGTAGTATTCTTGGTTGGACTAGCGGGACGGCAGATACGCAGTATTTT.

This clonotype was counted at least ten times. The chain carries TRBV10-3 and TRBJ1-2, with 12 bases lining up with TRBD1. V dropped 6 bases and J dropped 8; count of bases not matched to a gene: 10. The V gene's germline CDR1 is ENHRY and CDR2 SYGVKD. The CDR3 extends over 15 amino acids. CDR3 protein: CAISSGTGGAGGYTF. The CDR3 DNA reads TGTGCCATCAGCTCCGGGACAGGGGGCGCGGGGGGCTACACCTTC.

This clonotype was recorded at least ten times. The V gene is TRBV5-1, the J gene TRBJ2-7; the match to TRBD2 covers 13 bases. The CDR3 spans 17 residues. Germline assignment: CDR1 SGHRS and CDR2 YFSETQ. The V segment lost 3 bases and the J segment 0 bases; nucleotides outside the gene matches: 6. The CDR3: CASSSGLAGAHSYEQYF. CDR3 DNA sequence: TGCGCCAGCAGCTCTGGACTAGCGGGAGCCCACTCCTACGAGCAGTACTTC.

This clonotype was observed many times. The chain joins TRBV5-1 to TRBJ1-1; D not certain. Germline CDR1 is SGHRS and CDR2 is YFSETQ. This CDR3 region has 13 residues. Between the trimmed V and J ends, which lost 7 bases and 3 bases, there was a span of 13 bases. The CDR3 sequence: CASQSQTDTEAFF. In DNA, the CDR3 is TGCGCCAGCCAATCCCAGACGGACACTGAAGCTTTCTTT.

This chain uses TRBV11-1 with TRBJ2-1; 10 bases match TRBD1. CDR1 and CDR2 (germline): SGHAT, FQDESV (reference sequence). The CDR3 consists of 16 residues. V shed 0 bases, J shed 4 bases, and the junction held 3 bases outside the gene matches. The CDR3 region is CASSLAGTGVYNEQFF. In nucleotides, the CDR3 is TGTGCCAGCAGCTTAGCCGGGACAGGGGTATACAATGAGCAGTTCTTC.

The sample holds many counts of this clonotype. This CDR3 is CASRIRLADTDTQYF. In DNA form, the CDR3 reads TGTGCCAGCAGAATCCGACTAGCGGACACAGATACGCAGTATTTT. The chain combines TRBV5-5 with TRBJ2-3; 9 positions agree with TRBD2. From germline, CDR1 is SGHKS and CDR2 YYEKEE (reference sequence). V dropped 5 bases and J dropped 2; count of bases not matched to a gene: 6. This CDR3 contains 15 residues.

Notes on this clonotype: A read error is likely here: a far larger clone is one base away. The chain has TRBV7-2 and TRBJ2-3; D gene ambiguous. This CDR3 region has 14 residues. Germline V lookup: CDR1 SGHTA, CDR2 FQGNSA. For the CDR3, the DNA is TGTGCCTGCAGCTTCGGTCCAAGCACAGATACGCAGTATTTT. Translated: CACSFGPSTDTQYF.

V is TRBV28 and J is TRBJ2-4; TRBD1 matches 8 bases. The germline V gene encodes CDR1 MDHEN and CDR2 SYDVKM. Unmatched junction bases numbered 7, after V lost 6 bases and J lost 3 bases. The CDR3 is 15 residues long. The CDR3 DNA is TGTGCCAGCAGAAAGGACAGGGTCGGCAAAAACATTCAGTACTTC. Protein sequence: CASRKDRVGKNIQYF.

In its sample, this clonotype was seen a few times. The gene calls are TRBV7-8 and TRBJ2-3; possible D gene TRBD2, 6 bases. Germline CDR1 reads SGHVS; CDR2 reads FQNEAQ. Trimming removed 3 bases at V and 2 bases at J, with 12 bases between. The CDR3 has 15 residues. CDR3 bases: TGTGCCAGCAGCTTGAGTAGCGGAAACACAGATACGCAGTATTTT. Translation: CASSLSSGNTDTQYF.